This TCR beta chain was profiled in a study of shared clonotypes between healthy human individuals. General observations from the study: Richness estimates generally favored naive over memory subsets.

Assay used: immunoSEQ multiplex PCR; TCRdb lists only in-frame clones, some missing. This table holds about 600,000 clones, more than 95% found once. Adult donors, all healthy and HIV-negative, had no recent acute infections or vaccinations. Germline V CDR1 and CDR2: MNHNS, SASEGT. The V and J ends lost 4 bases and 5 bases respectively, with 17 bases between them. The CDR3 contains 15 residues. Of note for this clone: The antigen is unknown.

This sequence originates from a woman in her thirties in good health. This chain joins TRBV6-1 and TRBJ1-2; D is ambiguous. The sample comprised naive CD4+ T cells sorted from blood. The subset: CD45RA+ positively selected. The CDR3 nucleotides are TGTGCCAGCAGTGGGCGTGGGTCCCCCCTTTATGGCTACACCTTC. Translating it yields CASSGRGSPLYGYTF.